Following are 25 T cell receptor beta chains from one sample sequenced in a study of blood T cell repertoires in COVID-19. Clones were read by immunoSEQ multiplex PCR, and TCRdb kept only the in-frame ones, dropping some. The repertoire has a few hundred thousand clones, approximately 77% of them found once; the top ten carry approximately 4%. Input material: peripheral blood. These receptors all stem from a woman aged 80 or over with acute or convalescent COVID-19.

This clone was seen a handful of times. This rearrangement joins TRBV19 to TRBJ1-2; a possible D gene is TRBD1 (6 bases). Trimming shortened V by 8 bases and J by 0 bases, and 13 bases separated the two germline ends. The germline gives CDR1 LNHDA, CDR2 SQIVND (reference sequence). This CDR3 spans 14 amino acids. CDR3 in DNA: TGTGCCAGTGGACCGGGACACACTAACTATGGCTACACCTTC. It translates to CASGPGHTNYGYTF.

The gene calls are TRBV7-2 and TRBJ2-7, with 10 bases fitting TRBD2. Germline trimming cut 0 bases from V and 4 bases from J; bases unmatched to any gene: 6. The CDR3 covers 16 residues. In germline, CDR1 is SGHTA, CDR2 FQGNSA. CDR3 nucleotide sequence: TGTGCCAGCAGCTTAGCGCTGGCTAGCGGGGGATACGAGCAGTACTTC. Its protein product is CASSLALASGGYEQYF.

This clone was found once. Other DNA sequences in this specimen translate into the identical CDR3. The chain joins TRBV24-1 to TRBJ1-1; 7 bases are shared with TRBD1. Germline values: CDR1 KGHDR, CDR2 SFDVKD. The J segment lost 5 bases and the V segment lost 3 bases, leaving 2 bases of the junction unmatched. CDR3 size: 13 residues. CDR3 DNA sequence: TGTGCCACCAGTGATCTCAGGGGGACTGAAGCTTTCTTT. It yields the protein CATSDLRGTEAFF.

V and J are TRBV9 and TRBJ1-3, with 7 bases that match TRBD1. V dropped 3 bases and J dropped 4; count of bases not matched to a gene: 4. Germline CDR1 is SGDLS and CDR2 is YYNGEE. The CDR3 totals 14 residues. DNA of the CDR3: TGTGCCAGCAGCGAGGCGGGACAGGGAAACACCATATATTTT. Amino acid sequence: CASSEAGQGNTIYF.

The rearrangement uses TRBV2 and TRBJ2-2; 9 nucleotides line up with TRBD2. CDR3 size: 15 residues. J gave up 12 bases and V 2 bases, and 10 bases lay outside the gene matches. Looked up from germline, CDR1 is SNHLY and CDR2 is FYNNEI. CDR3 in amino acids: CASSESRLAGPKLFF. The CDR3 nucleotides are TGTGCCAGCAGTGAAAGCAGGCTAGCGGGGCCCAAGCTGTTTTTT.

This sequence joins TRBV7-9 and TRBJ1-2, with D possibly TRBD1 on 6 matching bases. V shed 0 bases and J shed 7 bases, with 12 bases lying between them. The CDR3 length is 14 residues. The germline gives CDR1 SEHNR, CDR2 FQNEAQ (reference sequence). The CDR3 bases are TGTGCCAGCAGCTTAGCTGAAGGACAGTCTGGCTACACCTTC. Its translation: CASSLAEGQSGYTF. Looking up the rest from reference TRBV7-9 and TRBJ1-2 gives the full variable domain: DTGVSQNPRHKITKRGQNVTFRCDPISEHNRLYWYRQTLGQGPEFLTYFQNEAQLEKSRLLSDRFSAERPKGSFSTLEIQRTEQGDSAMYLCASSLAEGQSGYTFGSGTRLTVV.

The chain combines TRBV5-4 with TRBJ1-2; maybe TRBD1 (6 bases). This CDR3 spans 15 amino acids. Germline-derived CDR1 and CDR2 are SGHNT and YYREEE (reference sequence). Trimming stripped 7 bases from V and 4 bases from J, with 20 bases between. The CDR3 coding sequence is TGTGCCAGCCGCGAGTCGGGGGGCGCAGGCTATGGCTACACCTTC. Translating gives CASRESGGAGYGYTF. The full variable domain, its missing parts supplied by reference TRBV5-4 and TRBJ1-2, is ETGVTQSPTHLIKTRGQQVTLRCSSQSGHNTVSWYQQALGQGPQFIFQYYREEENGRGNFPPRFSGLQFPNYSSELNVNALELDDSALYLCASRESGGAGYGYTFGSGTRLTVV.

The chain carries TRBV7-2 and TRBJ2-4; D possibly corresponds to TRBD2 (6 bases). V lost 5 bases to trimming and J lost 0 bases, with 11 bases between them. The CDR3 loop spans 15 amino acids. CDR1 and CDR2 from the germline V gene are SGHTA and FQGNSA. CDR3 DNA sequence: TGTGCCAGCAGCCCCGGGGAGGTAGCCAAAAACATTCAGTACTTC. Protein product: CASSPGEVAKNIQYF. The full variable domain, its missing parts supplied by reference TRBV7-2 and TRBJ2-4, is GAGVSQSPSNKVTEKGKDVELRCDPISGHTALYWYRQSLGQGLEFLIYFQGNSAPDKSGLPSDRFSAERTGGSVSTLTIQRTQQEDSAVYLCASSPGEVAKNIQYFGAGTRLSVL.

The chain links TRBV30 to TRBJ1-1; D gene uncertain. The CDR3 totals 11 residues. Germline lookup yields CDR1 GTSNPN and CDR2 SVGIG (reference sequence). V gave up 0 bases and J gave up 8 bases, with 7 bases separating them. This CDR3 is CAWSVGLEAFF. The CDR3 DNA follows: TGTGCCTGGAGTGTAGGACTAGAAGCTTTCTTT.

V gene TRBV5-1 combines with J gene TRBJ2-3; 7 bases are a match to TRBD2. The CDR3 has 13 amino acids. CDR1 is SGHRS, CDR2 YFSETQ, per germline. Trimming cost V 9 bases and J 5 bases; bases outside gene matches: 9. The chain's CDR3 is CATTSEVRDTQYF. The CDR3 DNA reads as TGCGCCACCACTAGCGAAGTAAGAGATACGCAGTATTTT.

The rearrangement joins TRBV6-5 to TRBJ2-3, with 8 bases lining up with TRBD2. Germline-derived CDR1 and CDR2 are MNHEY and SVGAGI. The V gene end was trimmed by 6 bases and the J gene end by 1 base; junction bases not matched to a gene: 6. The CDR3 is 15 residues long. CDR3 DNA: TGTGCCAGCAGGCGGGGGGCCGTCGGCACAGATACGCAGTATTTT. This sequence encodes CASRRGAVGTDTQYF.

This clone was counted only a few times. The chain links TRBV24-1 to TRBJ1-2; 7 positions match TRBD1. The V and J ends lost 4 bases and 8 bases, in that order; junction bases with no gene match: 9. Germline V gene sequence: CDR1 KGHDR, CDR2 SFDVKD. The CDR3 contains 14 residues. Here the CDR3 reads CATSDPRTGWGYTF. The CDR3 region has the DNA TGTGCCACCAGTGACCCCAGGACAGGTTGGGGCTACACCTTC.

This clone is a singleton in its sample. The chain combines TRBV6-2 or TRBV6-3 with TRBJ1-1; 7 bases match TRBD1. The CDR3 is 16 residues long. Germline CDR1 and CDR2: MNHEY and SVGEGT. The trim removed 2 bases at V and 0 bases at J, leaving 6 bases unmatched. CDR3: CASSYRGTAMNTEAFF. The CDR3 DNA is TGTGCCAGCAGTTACAGAGGGACAGCAATGAACACTGAAGCTTTCTTT.

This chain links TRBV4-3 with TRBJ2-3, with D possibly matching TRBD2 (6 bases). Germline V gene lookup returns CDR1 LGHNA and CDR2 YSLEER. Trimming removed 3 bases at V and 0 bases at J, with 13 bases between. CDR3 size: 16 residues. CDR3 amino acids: CASSQELAASTDTQYF. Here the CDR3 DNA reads TGCGCCAGCAGCCAGGAACTAGCAGCTAGCACAGATACGCAGTATTTT.

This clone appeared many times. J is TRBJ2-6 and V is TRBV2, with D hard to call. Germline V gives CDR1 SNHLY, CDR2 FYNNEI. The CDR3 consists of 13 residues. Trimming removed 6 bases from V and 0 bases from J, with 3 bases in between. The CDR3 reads CASSYSGANVLTF. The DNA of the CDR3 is TGTGCCAGCAGCTACTCTGGGGCCAACGTCCTGACTTTC. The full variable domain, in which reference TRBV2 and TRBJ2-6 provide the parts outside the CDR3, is EPEVTQTPSHQVTQMGQEVILRCVPISNHLYFYWYRQILGQKVEFLVSFYNNEISEKSEIFDDQFSVERPDGSNFTLKIRSTKLEDSAMYFCASSYSGANVLTFGAGSRLTVL.

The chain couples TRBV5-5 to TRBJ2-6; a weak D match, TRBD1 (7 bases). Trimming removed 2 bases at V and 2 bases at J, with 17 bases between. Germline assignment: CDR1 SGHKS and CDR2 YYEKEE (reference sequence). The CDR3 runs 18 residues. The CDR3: CASSFGGGTPAGANVLTF. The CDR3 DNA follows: TGTGCCAGCAGCTTCGGAGGGGGCACTCCCGCTGGGGCCAACGTCCTGACTTTC.

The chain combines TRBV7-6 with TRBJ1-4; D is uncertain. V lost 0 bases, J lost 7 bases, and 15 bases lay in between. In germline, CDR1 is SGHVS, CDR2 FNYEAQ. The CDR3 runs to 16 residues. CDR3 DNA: TGTGCCAGCAGCTTAGCGACACCGACCGGAGGTGAAAAACTGTTTTTT. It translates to CASSLATPTGGEKLFF.

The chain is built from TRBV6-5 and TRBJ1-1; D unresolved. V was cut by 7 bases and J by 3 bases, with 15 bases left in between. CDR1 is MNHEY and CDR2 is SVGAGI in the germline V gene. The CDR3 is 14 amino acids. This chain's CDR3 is CASTSGNRHTEAFF. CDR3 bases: TGTGCCAGCACCTCCGGGAACAGACACACTGAAGCTTTCTTT.

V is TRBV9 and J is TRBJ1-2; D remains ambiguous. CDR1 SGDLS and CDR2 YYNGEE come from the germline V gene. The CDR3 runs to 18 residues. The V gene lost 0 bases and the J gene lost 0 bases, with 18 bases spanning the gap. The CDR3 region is CASSVAGRTVPSNYGYTF. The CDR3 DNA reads TGTGCCAGCAGCGTAGCTGGCCGCACCGTCCCCTCTAACTATGGCTACACCTTC.

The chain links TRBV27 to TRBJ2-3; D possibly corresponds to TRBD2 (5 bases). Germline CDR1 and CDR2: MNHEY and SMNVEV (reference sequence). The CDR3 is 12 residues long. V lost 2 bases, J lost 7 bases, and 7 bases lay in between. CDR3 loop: CASSLEGYTQYF. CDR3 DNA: TGTGCCAGCAGTTTAGAGGGATATACGCAGTATTTT.

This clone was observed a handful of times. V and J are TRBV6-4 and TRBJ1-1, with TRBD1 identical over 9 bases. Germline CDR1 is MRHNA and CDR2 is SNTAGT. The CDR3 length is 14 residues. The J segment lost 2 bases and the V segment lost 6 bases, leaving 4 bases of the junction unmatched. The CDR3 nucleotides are TGTGCCAGCAGGCAACAGGGGGCTAACACTGAAGCTTTCTTT. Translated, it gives CASRQQGANTEAFF.

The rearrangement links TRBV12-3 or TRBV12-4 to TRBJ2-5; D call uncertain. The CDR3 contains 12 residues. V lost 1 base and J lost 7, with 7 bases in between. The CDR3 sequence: CASSLERRTQYF. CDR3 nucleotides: TGTGCCAGCAGTTTAGAGCGTAGGACCCAGTACTTC.

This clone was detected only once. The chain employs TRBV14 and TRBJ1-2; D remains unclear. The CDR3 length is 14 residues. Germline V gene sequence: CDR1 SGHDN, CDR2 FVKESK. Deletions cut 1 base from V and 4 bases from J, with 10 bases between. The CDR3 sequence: CASSQGSGGYGYTF. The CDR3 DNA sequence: TGTGCCAGCAGCCAAGGTTCAGGTGGCTATGGCTACACCTTC.

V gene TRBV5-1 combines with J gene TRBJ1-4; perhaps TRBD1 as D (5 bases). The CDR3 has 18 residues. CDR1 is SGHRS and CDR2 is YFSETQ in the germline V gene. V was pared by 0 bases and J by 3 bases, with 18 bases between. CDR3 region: CASSLEETAGRANEKLFF. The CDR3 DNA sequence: TGCGCCAGCAGCTTGGAGGAGACCGCGGGGCGGGCTAATGAAAAACTGTTTTTT.

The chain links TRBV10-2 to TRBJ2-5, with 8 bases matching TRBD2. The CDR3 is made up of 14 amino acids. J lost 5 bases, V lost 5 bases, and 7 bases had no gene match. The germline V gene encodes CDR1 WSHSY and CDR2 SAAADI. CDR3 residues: CASSYGGADETQYF. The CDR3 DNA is TGCGCCAGCAGTTACGGGGGGGCCGATGAGACCCAGTACTTC.